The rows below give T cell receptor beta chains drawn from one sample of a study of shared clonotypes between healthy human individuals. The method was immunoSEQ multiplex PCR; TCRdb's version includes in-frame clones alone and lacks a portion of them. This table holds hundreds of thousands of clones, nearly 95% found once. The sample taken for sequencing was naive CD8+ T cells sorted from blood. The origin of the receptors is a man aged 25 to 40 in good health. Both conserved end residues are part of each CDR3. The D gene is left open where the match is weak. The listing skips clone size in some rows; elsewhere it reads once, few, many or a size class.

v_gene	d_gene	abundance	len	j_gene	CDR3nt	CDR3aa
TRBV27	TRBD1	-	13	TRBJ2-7	TGTGCCAAAACTGGACAGGGAGTCACTTGGCAGTACTTC	CAKTGQGVTWQYF
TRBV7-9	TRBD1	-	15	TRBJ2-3	TGTGCCAGCAGCTACAGGACAGGGGACACGGATACGCAGTATTTT	CASSYRTGDTDTQYF
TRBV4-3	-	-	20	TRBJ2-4	TGCGCCAGCAGCCAAGATAGGGCAGGGGGAGGTTATTTGGCCAAAAACATTCAGTACTTC	CASSQDRAGGGYLAKNIQYF
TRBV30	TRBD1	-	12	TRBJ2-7	TGTGCCTGGAGTTCGACAGGGAAAGAGCAGTACTTC	CAWSSTGKEQYF
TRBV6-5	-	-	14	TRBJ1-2	TGTGCCAGCAGTTACTCTGCCGGGGGCGATGGCTACACCTTC	CASSYSAGGDGYTF
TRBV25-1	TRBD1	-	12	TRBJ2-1	TGTGCCAGCAAACAGGGGTACAATGAGCAGTTCTTC	CASKQGYNEQFF
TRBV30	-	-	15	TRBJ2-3	TGTGCCTGGAGTCCCGGGGCAGCTAGCACAGATACGCAGTATTTT	CAWSPGAASTDTQYF
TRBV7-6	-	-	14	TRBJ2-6	TGTGCCAGCAGCCTTATCTCTGGGGCCAACGTCCTGACTTTC	CASSLISGANVLTF
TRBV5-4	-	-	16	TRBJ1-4	TGTGCCAGCAGCCCGTCAACAGGGAAAGCTAATGAAAAACTGTTTTTT	CASSPSTGKANEKLFF
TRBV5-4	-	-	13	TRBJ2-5	TGTGCCAGCAGCTTAAGGGGGCAAGAGACCCAGTACTTC	CASSLRGQETQYF
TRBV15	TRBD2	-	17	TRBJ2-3	TGTGCCACCAGCAGAGACTCTAGCGGGAGTGAGGCAGATACGCAGTATTTT	CATSRDSSGSEADTQYF
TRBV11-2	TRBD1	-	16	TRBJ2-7	TGTGCCAGCAGCCTAACCGGACAGGGTGGGTCCTACGAGCAGTACTTC	CASSLTGQGGSYEQYF
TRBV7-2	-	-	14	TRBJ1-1	TGTGCCAGCAGCTTACAGGGTAGGGACACTGAAGCTTTCTTT	CASSLQGRDTEAFF
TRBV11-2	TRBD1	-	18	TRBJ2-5	TGTGCCAGCAGCTTATGGGATACCGGGACAGTACTCCAAGAGACCCAGTACTTC	CASSLWDTGTVLQETQYF
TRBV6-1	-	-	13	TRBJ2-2	TGTGCCAGCCTGGGATTGAACACCGGGGAGCTGTTTTTT	CASLGLNTGELFF
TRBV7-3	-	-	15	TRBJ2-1	TGTGCCAGCAGCTCGGGGGAAAGCTCCTACAATGAGCAGTTCTTC	CASSSGESSYNEQFF
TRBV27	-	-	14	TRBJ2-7	TGTGCCAGCCGATCGGCGGGATTGGGGTGGGAGCAGTACTTC	CASRSAGLGWEQYF
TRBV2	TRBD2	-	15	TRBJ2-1	TGTGCCAGCAGTGAGAGGGAGGGCCTTATTAATGAGCAGTTCTTC	CASSEREGLINEQFF
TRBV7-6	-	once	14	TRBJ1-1	TGTGCCAGCAGCCCGCTAAACCGGGCTTTTGAAGCTTTCTTT	CASSPLNRAFEAFF
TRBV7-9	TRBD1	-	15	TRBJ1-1	TGTGCCAATGGGCAGGGGGAGGGCATGAACACTGAAGCTTTCTTT	CANGQGEGMNTEAFF
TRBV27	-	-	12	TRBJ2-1	TGTGCCAGCAGTCTAATAGGGGATGAGCAGTTCTTC	CASSLIGDEQFF
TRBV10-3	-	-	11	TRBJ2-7	TGTGCCATCAGTGGGCCTTACGAGCAGTACTTC	CAISGPYEQYF
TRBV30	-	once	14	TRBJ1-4	TGTGCCTGGAGTCCTGGGAATGGCGGGGAAAAACTGTTTTTT	CAWSPGNGGEKLFF
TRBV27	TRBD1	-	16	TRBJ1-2	TGTGCCAGCAGTTTCACCGGGACAGGGGCGAACTATGGCTACACCTTC	CASSFTGTGANYGYTF
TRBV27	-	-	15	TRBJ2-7	TGTGCCAGCAGCCGTTCGTCGACAGCCTCCTACGAGCAGTACTTC	CASSRSSTASYEQYF
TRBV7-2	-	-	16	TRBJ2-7	TGTGCCAGCAGCCCCGCGGTCCGACTGATTTCCTACGAGCAGTACTTC	CASSPAVRLISYEQYF
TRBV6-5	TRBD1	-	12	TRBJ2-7	TGTGCCAGCAGCCTGACAGGGGACGAGCAGTACTTC	CASSLTGDEQYF
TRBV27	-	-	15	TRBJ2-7	TGTGCCAGCAGTTTATCGAATAGCGGCGCTTACGAGCAGTACTTC	CASSLSNSGAYEQYF
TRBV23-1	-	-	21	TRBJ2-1	TGCGCCAGCGCCCAAGACAGGTACCGTTCCCCAAAGAAGTCGAAATACAATGAGCAGTTCTTC	CASAQDRYRSPKKSKYNEQFF
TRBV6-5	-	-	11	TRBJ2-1	TGTGCCAGCTTCGGAGGTGTTGAGCAGTTCTTC	CASFGGVEQFF
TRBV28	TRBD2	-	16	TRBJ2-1	TGTGCCAGCAGTTTTTTTGGCGGGAGTGGCTACAATGAGCAGTTCTTC	CASSFFGGSGYNEQFF
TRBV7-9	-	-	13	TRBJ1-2	TGTGCCAGCAGCCCCGGGACGATCTATGGCTACACCTTC	CASSPGTIYGYTF
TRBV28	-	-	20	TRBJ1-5	TGTGCCAGCAGTTTATTACGCAGCGGGGTCATCGGCGGCCGTAATCAGCCCCAGCATTTT	CASSLLRSGVIGGRNQPQHF
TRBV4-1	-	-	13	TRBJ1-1	TGCGCCAGCAGCCTGCAGACGGGGACTGAAGCTTTCTTT	CASSLQTGTEAFF
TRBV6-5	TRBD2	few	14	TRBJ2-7	TGTGCCAGCAGTTATGGGCTAGCGGGAGACGAGCAGTACTTC	CASSYGLAGDEQYF
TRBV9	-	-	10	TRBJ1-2	TGTGCCAGCAGGGGGAGCGGCTACACCTTC	CASRGSGYTF
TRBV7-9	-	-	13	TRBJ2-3	TGTGCCAGCAGCTCGCAGATAGTGGATACGCAGTATTTT	CASSSQIVDTQYF
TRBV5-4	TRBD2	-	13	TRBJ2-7	TGTGCCAGCTTCGTAGCGGGAGAGTACGAGCAGTACTTC	CASFVAGEYEQYF
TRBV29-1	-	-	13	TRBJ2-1	TGCAGCGGGGACTGGGCGGGAAGGGATGAGCAGTTCTTC	CSGDWAGRDEQFF
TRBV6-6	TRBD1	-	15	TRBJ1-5	TGTGCCAGCACCTGGGACAGGGAGGGCAATCAGCCCCAGCATTTT	CASTWDREGNQPQHF
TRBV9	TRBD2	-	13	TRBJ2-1	TGTGCCAGCAGCGCGGGGTCTAGCGGGAGCGAATTCTTC	CASSAGSSGSEFF
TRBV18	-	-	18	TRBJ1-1	TGTGCCGGCTCACCCAGCCACAGAATTGGGGCGCTGGACACTGAAGCTTTCTTT	CAGSPSHRIGALDTEAFF
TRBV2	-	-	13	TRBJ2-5	TGTGCCAGCAGTGGATCCCCGGGGGAGACCCAGTACTTC	CASSGSPGETQYF
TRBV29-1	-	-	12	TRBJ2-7	TGCAGCGTTGAAGATCTGCATGACGAGCAGTACTTC	CSVEDLHDEQYF
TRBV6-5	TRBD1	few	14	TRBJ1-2	TGTGCCAGCAGCGACAGGGAGGAAAACTATGGCTACACCTTC	CASSDREENYGYTF